This passage covers 2 T cell receptor beta chains from one sample sequenced in a study of T cells in Graves' hyperthyroidism and ophthalmopathy. Amplification targeted TCR beta CDR3 regions from RNA transcripts. A set of HTBI primers served as the primers for a first-round RT-PCR of the TCR CDR3. TCRdb re-called the multiplex PCR reads through MiXCR, storing one row per CDR3 protein. The repertoire has about 560,000 distinct CDR3 sequences, 16% of them found once; the top ten carry 15% to 20%. The specimen sequenced was blood. These receptors were obtained from a young woman with Graves' hyperthyroidism.

This clonotype was recorded many times. The chain uses TRBV28 and TRBJ1-6; unclear D gene. Germline V gene sequence: CDR1 MDHEN, CDR2 SYDVKM. The length of the CDR3 is 13 residues. Between the trimmed V and J ends, which lost 5 bases and 6 bases, there was a span of 8 bases. CDR3 nucleotide sequence: TGTGCCAGCAGTCCTGGACGTAATTCACCCCTCCACTTT. Protein sequence: CASSPGRNSPLHF.

Ten or more counts support this clonotype. The V call is TRBV7-2, the J call TRBJ2-7; no definite D call. The CDR3 has 13 amino acids. CDR1 is SGHTA, CDR2 FQGNSA, per germline. Trimming cost V 2 bases and J 4 bases, with 9 bases left between them. In DNA, the CDR3 is TGTGCCAGCAGCTTAAAGGGCCAGTACGAGCAGTACTTC. Amino acids: CASSLKGQYEQYF. The entire variable domain, with the rest obtained from reference TRBV7-2 and TRBJ2-7, is as follows: GAGVSQSPSNKVTEKGKDVELRCDPISGHTALYWYRQSLGQGLEFLIYFQGNSAPDKSGLPSDRFSAERTGGSVSTLTIQRTQQEDSAVYLCASSLKGQYEQYFGPGTRLTVT.